One sample yielded the 7 T cell receptor beta chains listed below, sequenced in a study of CD8+ T cells in alopecia areata. Sequencing used cDNA as its template, made by extracting RNA and reverse transcribing it. Sequencing was performed with immunoSEQ multiplex PCR; in TCRdb, only in-frame clones are kept and a portion is missing. The table includes roughly 200,000 clones, roughly three fifths detected once. Treatment specified: oral pan-JAK inhibitor, 5-10 mg twice daily. The source material was CD4+ T cells sorted from blood, sampled at week 4, from a patient treated with tofacitinib. Every receptor here comes from a human donor with alopecia areata.

CDR3 residues: CASSQENRGRTEAFF. CDR3 DNA: TGTGCCAGCAGCCAAGAAAACAGGGGGCGAACTGAAGCTTTCTTT. The J gene is TRBJ1-1, the V gene TRBV4-2; 9 nucleotides align to TRBD1. This CDR3 region has 15 residues. Germline V lookup: CDR1 LGHNA, CDR2 YNFKEQ. The J segment lost 5 bases and the V segment lost 0 bases, leaving 4 bases of the junction unmatched.

This chain connects TRBV4-3 to TRBJ2-7, with unresolved D. V was pared by 9 bases and J by 2 bases, with 17 bases between. Germline lookup yields CDR1 LGHNA and CDR2 YSLEER. CDR3 length: 14 residues. CDR3 coding DNA: TGCGCCAGAGATGCCGTCCAACTGACCTACGAGCAGTACTTC. This sequence encodes CARDAVQLTYEQYF.

CDR3 nucleotides: TGTGCCTGGCAAGACAGGGTCCGCTCTGGAAACACCATATATTTT. It yields the protein CAWQDRVRSGNTIYF. J is TRBJ1-3 and V is TRBV30, with 7 bases that match TRBD1. The CDR3 covers 15 residues. J gave up 0 bases and V 5 bases, and 7 bases lay outside the gene matches. Germline CDR1 and CDR2: GTSNPN and SVGIG (reference sequence).

The chain has TRBV2 and TRBJ2-5, with D perhaps given as TRBD1 or TRBD2 (5 bases each). The CDR3 loop spans 13 amino acids. Germline CDR1 SNHLY, CDR2 FYNNEI. The V and J ends lost 4 bases and 3 bases respectively, with 9 bases between them. The CDR3 reads CASSGDVEETQYF. The CDR3 coding sequence is TGTGCCAGCAGTGGGGACGTTGAAGAGACCCAGTACTTC.

CDR3 coding DNA: TGCAGCGCCCGCGAACTAGCGGCCAAGATGTCTGCGCAGTATTTT. It specifies CSARELAAKMSAQYF. J is TRBJ2-3 and V is TRBV29-1, with TRBD2 identical over 8 bases. Germline assignment: CDR1 SQVTM and CDR2 ANQGSEA. V lost 7 bases and J lost 10; bases outside the gene matches: 19. The CDR3 loop spans 15 amino acids.

The V gene is TRBV5-5, the J gene TRBJ2-2; D may be TRBD1 or TRBD2 (5 bases each). CDR1 and CDR2 (germline): SGHKS, YYEKEE (reference sequence). V was shortened by 5 bases and J by 4 bases, with 15 bases between the two germline ends. This CDR3 is 15 amino acids long. CDR3 protein: CASRKGPSRTGELFF. Written as DNA, the CDR3 is TGTGCCAGCAGAAAGGGACCCTCCCGCACCGGGGAGCTGTTTTTT.

The chain employs TRBV7-2 and TRBJ1-6; D call uncertain. The CDR3 extends over 15 amino acids. Trimming cost V 2 bases and J 11 bases, with 16 bases left between them. Germline V gene lookup returns CDR1 SGHTA and CDR2 FQGNSA. The CDR3 DNA sequence: TGTGCCAGCAGCTTAACCGGCCAGTCAGGAGCACCCCTCCACTTT. It encodes CASSLTGQSGAPLHF.